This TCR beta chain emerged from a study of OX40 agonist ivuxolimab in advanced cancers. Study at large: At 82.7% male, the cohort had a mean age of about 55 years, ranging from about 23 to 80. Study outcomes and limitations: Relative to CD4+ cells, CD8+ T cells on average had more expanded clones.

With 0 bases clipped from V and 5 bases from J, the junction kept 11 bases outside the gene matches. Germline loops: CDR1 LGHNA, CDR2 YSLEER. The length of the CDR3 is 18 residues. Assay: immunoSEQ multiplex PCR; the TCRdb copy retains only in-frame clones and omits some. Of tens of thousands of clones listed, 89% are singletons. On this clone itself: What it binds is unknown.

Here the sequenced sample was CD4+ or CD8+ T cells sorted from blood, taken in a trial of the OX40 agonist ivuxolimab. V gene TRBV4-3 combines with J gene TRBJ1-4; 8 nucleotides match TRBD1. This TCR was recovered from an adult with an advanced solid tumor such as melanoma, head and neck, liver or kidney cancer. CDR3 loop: CASSQEWTGDRGNEKLFF. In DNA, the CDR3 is TGCGCCAGCAGCCAAGAATGGACGGGCGACAGGGGAAATGAAAAACTGTTTTTT.